This paragraph reports one T cell receptor (beta chain). TCRdb's copy holds only in-frame clones and misses some; the assay was immunoSEQ multiplex PCR. The profile shows 55,000 to 60,000 clones, just over 90% of them singletons. This record belongs to a study of technical replicates of blood from a few donors. V shed 0 bases, J shed 3 bases, and the junction held 4 bases outside the gene matches. Germline V gene data show CDR1 as SGHVS and CDR2 as FNYEAQ. The CDR3 totals 17 residues. V and J are TRBV7-6 and TRBJ2-6; 8 bases agree with TRBD1. This receptor was taken from a human donor in good health. Some clones in this sample may be carry-over from other donors' samples. The sequencing input was PBMCs. Here the CDR3 reads CASSLAGTGYGANVLTF. As DNA, the CDR3 is TGTGCCAGCAGCTTAGCCGGGACAGGATATGGGGCCAACGTCCTGACTTTC.